These 18 T cell receptor beta chains came from one sample sequenced in a study of control samples from healthy donors and cancer patients. Only in-frame clones appear in the TCRdb table, and some are missing; sequencing was by immunoSEQ multiplex PCR. The sample carries 100,000 to 150,000 clones, about 92% recorded once. The sequenced sample was blood. These TCRs come from a woman aged 50 to 60 in good health.

The V call is TRBV5-1, the J call TRBJ1-2, with TRBD1 matching 7 bases. V lost 0 bases and J lost 4; bases outside the gene matches: 6. Germline V gives CDR1 SGHRS, CDR2 YFSETQ. The CDR3 has 15 residues. CDR3 loop: CASSLGSGGTYGYTF. CDR3 in DNA: TGCGCCAGCAGCTTGGGTTCAGGGGGTACCTATGGCTACACCTTC. Full variable domain (rest looked up from reference TRBV5-1 and TRBJ1-2): KAGVTQTPRYLIKTRGQQVTLSCSPISGHRSVSWYQQTPGQGLQFLFEYFSETQRNKGNFPGRFSGRQFSNSRSEMNVSTLELGDSALYLCASSLGSGGTYGYTFGSGTRLTVV.

The chain links TRBV2 to TRBJ1-2; no definite D call. Germline V gives CDR1 SNHLY, CDR2 FYNNEI. CDR3 length: 15 amino acids. V was shortened by 4 bases and J by 8 bases, with 20 bases between the two germline ends. The CDR3 here is CASSVLVGSRSGYTF. DNA for the CDR3: TGTGCCAGCAGTGTACTCGTCGGCAGCCGAAGCGGCTACACCTTC. The full variable domain, its missing parts supplied by reference TRBV2 and TRBJ1-2, is EPEVTQTPSHQVTQMGQEVILRCVPISNHLYFYWYRQILGQKVEFLVSFYNNEISEKSEIFDDQFSVERPDGSNFTLKIRSTKLEDSAMYFCASSVLVGSRSGYTFGSGTRLTVV.

The chain has TRBV6-5 and TRBJ1-3, with D maybe TRBD1 (5 bases). Trimming shortened V by 0 bases and J by 4 bases, and 13 bases separated the two germline ends. Germline V lookup: CDR1 MNHEY, CDR2 SVGAGI. The CDR3 loop spans 16 amino acids. The chain's CDR3 is CASSYSFRGKGNTIYF. The CDR3 DNA reads as TGTGCCAGCAGTTACTCTTTTCGGGGGAAAGGAAACACCATATATTTT.

The CDR3 here is CASGERRILNTEAFF. CDR3 DNA: TGTGCCAGCGGGGAAAGGCGGATACTGAACACTGAAGCTTTCTTT. The chain recombines TRBV7-9 with TRBJ1-1; D call uncertain. V gave up 8 bases and J gave up 0 bases, with 16 bases separating them. The CDR3 has 15 residues. The germline V gene encodes CDR1 SEHNR and CDR2 FQNEAQ (reference sequence). Drawing the rest from reference TRBV7-9 and TRBJ1-1, the complete variable domain is DTGVSQNPRHKITKRGQNVTFRCDPISEHNRLYWYRQTLGQGPEFLTYFQNEAQLEKSRLLSDRFSAERPKGSFSTLEIQRTEQGDSAMYLCASGERRILNTEAFFGQGTRLTVV.

The chain employs TRBV5-6 and TRBJ2-3; D is tentatively TRBD1 or TRBD2 (5 bases each). The V and J ends lost 4 bases and 2 bases respectively, with 14 bases between them. CDR1 and CDR2 from the germline V gene are SGHDT and YYEEEE. This CDR3 is 15 amino acids long. CDR3 amino acids: CASSPLDGATDTQYF. CDR3 bases: TGTGCCAGCAGCCCATTAGACGGGGCCACAGATACGCAGTATTTT.

The J gene is TRBJ2-3, the V gene TRBV9; possible D gene TRBD2, 5 bases. The germline V gene has CDR1 SGDLS and CDR2 YYNGEE. Trimming pared 3 bases from V and 4 bases from J, leaving 18 bases between. This CDR3 is built from 16 residues. Written as DNA, the CDR3 is TGTGCCAGCAGCGCCGGGATTCTAGTATCTGCAGATACGCAGTATTTT. Protein product: CASSAGILVSADTQYF.

The chain uses TRBV19 and TRBJ1-1; a weak D match, TRBD1 (5 bases). This CDR3 region has 13 residues. CDR1 LNHDA and CDR2 SQIVND come from the germline V gene (reference sequence). V lost 2 bases, J lost 1 base, and 5 bases lay in between. The CDR3, as DNA: TGTGCCAGTAGTATAACAGGGAACACTGAAGCTTTCTTT. Translating gives CASSITGNTEAFF.

This chain joins TRBV28 and TRBJ2-3; D call uncertain. Germline CDR1 MDHEN, CDR2 SYDVKM. This CDR3 has 11 residues. V lost 7 bases to trimming and J lost 1 base, with 3 bases between them. In DNA, the CDR3 is TGTGCCAGCAAGGGCACAGATACGCAGTATTTT. Translating it yields CASKGTDTQYF.

This rearrangement joins TRBV5-1 to TRBJ1-4; maybe TRBD1 (5 bases). V shed 0 bases and J shed 5 bases, with 11 bases lying between them. CDR3 length: 15 amino acids. The germline CDR1 and CDR2 sequences are SGHRS and YFSETQ. The DNA of the CDR3 is TGCGCCAGCAGCTTGGGGGGGTTAGGAAATGAAAAACTGTTTTTT. Translation: CASSLGGLGNEKLFF.

The rearrangement joins TRBV6-1 to TRBJ1-1, with D possibly TRBD1 on 5 matching bases. Germline CDR1 reads MNHNS; CDR2 reads SASEGT. V was cut by 2 bases and J by 4 bases, with 17 bases left in between. This CDR3 comprises 16 residues. DNA of the CDR3: TGTGCCAGCAGTGAAAGTTGGGGCCAGAGGGCCACTGAAGCTTTCTTT. As protein: CASSESWGQRATEAFF.

V and J are TRBV19 and TRBJ1-1; perhaps TRBD1 as D (6 bases). The length of the CDR3 is 13 residues. The V end was cut by 3 bases, the J end by 6 bases, with 11 bases between. Germline V lookup: CDR1 LNHDA, CDR2 SQIVND (reference sequence). This CDR3 is CASSIYRDAEAFF. CDR3 sequence (DNA): TGTGCCAGTAGTATTTACAGGGACGCTGAAGCTTTCTTT.

The chain carries TRBV30 and TRBJ2-3; TRBD1 matches 10 bases. The CDR3 has 16 residues. Trimming took 3 bases from V and 5 from J; bases not matched to a gene: 11. The V gene's germline CDR1 is GTSNPN and CDR2 SVGIG (reference sequence). CDR3: CAWSEYRTGGRDTQYF. CDR3 in DNA: TGTGCCTGGAGCGAGTACCGGACAGGGGGACGAGATACGCAGTATTTT. Combining the CDR3 with reference TRBV30 and TRBJ2-3 gives the whole variable domain SQTIHQWPATLVQPVGSPLSLECTVEGTSNPNLYWYRQAAGRGLQLLFYSVGIGQISSEVPQNLSASRPQDRQFILSSKKLLLSDSGFYLCAWSEYRTGGRDTQYFGPGTRLTVL.

The chain couples TRBV27 to TRBJ2-7; D is perhaps TRBD1 (6 bases). There are 13 residues in the CDR3. The germline V gene encodes CDR1 MNHEY and CDR2 SMNVEV (reference sequence). V dropped 1 base and J dropped 6 bases, with 10 bases sitting between them. CDR3 coding DNA: TGTGCCAGCAGTTTATTAGGGACATCCGAGCAGTACTTC. It encodes CASSLLGTSEQYF.

This rearrangement joins TRBV3-1 (or the pseudogene TRBV3-2) to TRBJ1-1, with D uncertain. This CDR3 is 15 amino acids long. V dropped 0 bases and J dropped 0 bases, with 8 bases sitting between them. The germline V gene encodes CDR1 LGHDT and CDR2 YNNKEL (reference sequence). CDR3: CASSQDSGLNTEAFF. The CDR3, as DNA: TGTGCCAGCAGCCAAGACAGCGGTCTGAACACTGAAGCTTTCTTT.

The rearrangement joins TRBV5-1 to TRBJ2-1; the D is unclear. The CDR3 totals 14 residues. V was cut by 4 bases and J by 6 bases, with 14 bases left in between. Germline-derived CDR1 and CDR2 are SGHRS and YFSETQ. Written as DNA, the CDR3 is TGCGCCAGCAGCGTGATCCCGGGTCGCAATGAGCAGTTCTTC. Encoded protein: CASSVIPGRNEQFF.

The V gene is TRBV5-3, the J gene TRBJ1-3, with no clear D. TRBV5-3 counts as an open reading frame of uncertain function. V was cut by 0 bases and J by 3 bases, with 13 bases left in between. This CDR3 has 16 amino acids. The CDR3 nucleotides read TGTGCCAGAAGCTTGGACCCGGACGGCCGTGGAAACACCATATATTTT. It is translated as CARSLDPDGRGNTIYF.

The V and J genes are TRBV9 and TRBJ1-2, with no clear D. V was shortened by 0 bases and J by 0 bases, with 15 bases between the two germline ends. The CDR3 has 17 amino acids. CDR1 SGDLS and CDR2 YYNGEE come from the germline V gene. The CDR3 nucleotides are TGTGCCAGCAGCGTAGACCCTGCGGGGATCACTAACTATGGCTACACCTTC. Its protein is CASSVDPAGITNYGYTF.

In DNA, the CDR3 is TGCGCCAGCAGTCCTAGCGGTTCCTACGAGCAGTACTTC. It yields the protein CASSPSGSYEQYF. The rearrangement joins TRBV5-1 to TRBJ2-7; 7 bases are shared with TRBD2. The CDR3 extends over 13 amino acids. In germline, CDR1 is SGHRS, CDR2 YFSETQ. After removal of 5 bases from V and 1 base from J, the junction contained 3 bases not matched to a gene.